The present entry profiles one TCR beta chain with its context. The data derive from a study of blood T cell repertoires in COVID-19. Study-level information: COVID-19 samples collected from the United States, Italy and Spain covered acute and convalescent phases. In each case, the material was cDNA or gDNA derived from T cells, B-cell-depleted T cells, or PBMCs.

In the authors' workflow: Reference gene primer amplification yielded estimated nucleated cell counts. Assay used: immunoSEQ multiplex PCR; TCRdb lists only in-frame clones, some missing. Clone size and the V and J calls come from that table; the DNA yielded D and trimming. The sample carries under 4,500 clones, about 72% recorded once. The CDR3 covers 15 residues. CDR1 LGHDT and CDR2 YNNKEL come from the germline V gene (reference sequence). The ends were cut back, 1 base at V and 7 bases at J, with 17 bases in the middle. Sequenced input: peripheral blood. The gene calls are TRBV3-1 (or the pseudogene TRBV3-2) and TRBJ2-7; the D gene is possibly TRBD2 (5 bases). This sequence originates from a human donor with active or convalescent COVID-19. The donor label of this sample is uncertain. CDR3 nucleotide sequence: TGTGCCAGCAGCCAAGGTCCGCTAGCCCCTTCGGAGCAGTACTTC. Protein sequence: CASSQGPLAPSEQYF.